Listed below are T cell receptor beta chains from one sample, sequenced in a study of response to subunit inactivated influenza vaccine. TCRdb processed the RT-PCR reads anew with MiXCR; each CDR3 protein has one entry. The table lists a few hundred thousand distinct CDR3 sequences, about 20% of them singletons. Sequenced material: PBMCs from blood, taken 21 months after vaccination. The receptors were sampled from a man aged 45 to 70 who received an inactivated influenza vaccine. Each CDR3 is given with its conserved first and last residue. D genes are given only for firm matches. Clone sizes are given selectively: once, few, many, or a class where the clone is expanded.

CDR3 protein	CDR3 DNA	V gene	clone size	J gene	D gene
CASSVAFGLAETQYF	TGTGCCAGCAGCGTAGCTTTTGGACTAGCGGAGACCCAGTACTTC	TRBV9	few	TRBJ2-5	TRBD2
CASSVGTGNHREQFF	TGCGCCAGCAGCGTCGGGACAGGGAATCATAGGGAGCAGTTCTTC	TRBV5-1	.	TRBJ2-1	TRBD1
CASSQKFLGGSTEAFF	TGCGCCAGCAGCCAAAAATTTCTCGGGGGGAGCACTGAAGCTTTCTTT	TRBV4-1	few	TRBJ1-1	.
CASSQEVRGSWYGYTF	TGCGCCAGCAGCCAAGAGGTGAGGGGCAGTTGGTATGGCTACACCTTC	TRBV4-3	.	TRBJ1-2	.
CASSPTGRFYGYTF	TGTGCCAGCAGCCCGACAGGGAGATTCTATGGCTACACCTTC	TRBV5-6	few	TRBJ1-2	TRBD1
CSPRYISNQPQHF	TGCAGTCCCCGGTACATTAGCAATCAGCCCCAGCATTTT	TRBV20-1	.	TRBJ1-5	.
CSARDTGQGHSPLHF	TGCAGTGCTAGAGATACGGGTCAGGGGCATTCACCCCTCCACTTT	TRBV20-1	.	TRBJ1-6	.
CASSQEPGTGDIQYF	TGCGCCAGCAGCCAAGAGCCCGGGACAGGGGACATTCAGTACTTC	TRBV4-3	.	TRBJ2-4	TRBD1
CSARKESNYGYTF	TGCAGTGCTAGAAAAGAGTCTAACTATGGCTACACCTTC	TRBV20-1	few	TRBJ1-2	.
CSARDLAGYNEQFF	TGCAGTGCTAGAGATCTGGCGGGCTACAATGAGCAGTTCTTC	TRBV20-1	.	TRBJ2-1	.
CASSRTGGTEAFF	TGTGCCAGCAGTCGTACAGGGGGCACTGAAGCTTTCTTT	TRBV12-3/TRBV12-4	many	TRBJ1-1	TRBD1
CSGHLNTEAFF	TGCAGTGGACATTTGAACACTGAAGCTTTCTTT	TRBV20-1	.	TRBJ1-1	.
CASRLDTEAFF	TGTGCCAGCCGTTTGGACACTGAAGCTTTCTTT	TRBV5-5	many	TRBJ1-1	.
CASSPAGFSTDTQYF	TGTGCCAGCAGCCCCGCGGGATTCAGCACAGATACGCAGTATTTT	TRBV7-3	few	TRBJ2-3	.
CASSPFFSGGARNEQFF	TGTGCCAGCAGCCCCTTCTTCAGCGGGGGGGCACGTAATGAGCAGTTCTTC	TRBV3-1	.	TRBJ2-1	TRBD2
CASSYAGLVADTQYF	TGTGCCAGCAGTTACGCGGGACTAGTTGCAGATACGCAGTATTTT	TRBV6-5	.	TRBJ2-3	TRBD2
CASSSRRGTLPKDTQYF	TGTGCCAGCAGCTCACGACGGGGGACACTACCAAAAGATACGCAGTATTTT	TRBV21-1	few	TRBJ2-3	.
CSARDGTSNQPQHF	TGCAGTGCTAGAGATGGGACAAGTAATCAGCCCCAGCATTTT	TRBV20-1	.	TRBJ1-5	.
CASSPRAWTQYF	TGTGCCAGCAGCCCTAGGGCGTGGACGCAGTATTTT	TRBV14	.	TRBJ2-3	.
CASLGGALNEQFF	TGTGCCAGCTTGGGGGGGGCGCTCAATGAGCAGTTCTTC	TRBV2	few	TRBJ2-1	.
CASSTGGGSTETQYF	TGTGCCAGCAGTACGGGAGGGGGCAGCACAGAGACCCAGTACTTC	TRBV9	.	TRBJ2-5	.
CASSPASHTEAFF	TGCGCCAGCAGCCCGGCGAGCCACACTGAAGCTTTCTTT	TRBV5-1	.	TRBJ1-1	.
CASSYSATTEAFF	TGTGCCAGCAGTTACTCGGCGACAACTGAAGCTTTCTTT	TRBV6-5	many	TRBJ1-1	.
CASSTGTGGPNTEAFF	TGCGCCAGCAGCACCGGGACAGGGGGCCCGAACACTGAAGCTTTCTTT	TRBV5-1	.	TRBJ1-1	TRBD1
CAISGSGNSEGNEQFF	TGTGCCATCAGTGGTTCCGGAAATTCGGAGGGGAATGAGCAGTTCTTC	TRBV10-3	.	TRBJ2-1	.
CASSQEEGPGQPQHF	TGCGCCAGCAGCCAAGAAGAGGGTCCGGGACAGCCCCAGCATTTT	TRBV4-1	.	TRBJ1-5	.
CASSNRGPYTEAFF	TGTGCCAGCAGCAACAGGGGGCCGTACACTGAAGCTTTCTTT	TRBV2	few	TRBJ1-1	TRBD1
CASSEGQGGFYGYTF	TGTGCCAGCAGCGAGGGACAGGGGGGATTTTATGGCTACACCTTC	TRBV7-9	few	TRBJ1-2	TRBD1
CASTAISGANVLTF	TGTGCCAGCACGGCAATTTCTGGGGCCAACGTCCTGACTTTC	TRBV25-1	.	TRBJ2-6	.
CASSFGLAGGEQFF	TGTGCCAGCAGTTTCGGACTAGCGGGAGGTGAGCAGTTCTTC	TRBV12-3/TRBV12-4	few	TRBJ2-1	TRBD2
CASSWDGGELFF	TGTGCCAGCAGTTGGGACGGAGGGGAACTGTTTTTT	TRBV7-9	.	TRBJ1-4	.
CASSQERGLHQPQHF	TGTGCCAGCAGCCAAGAAAGGGGGCTGCATCAGCCCCAGCATTTT	TRBV14	few	TRBJ1-5	TRBD1
CASSTRDQSPYNEQFF	TGTGCCAGCAGCACCAGGGACCAATCTCCGTACAATGAGCAGTTCTTC	TRBV3-1	.	TRBJ2-1	.